This T cell receptor beta chain was documented in a study of cytomegalovirus exposure and HLA in healthy donors. Study-wide points: Later genetic work tied a missense DCLRE1C variant to beta-chain V and J trimming. A later analysis appeared to link common viral pathogens to several of the most significant clusters. A classifier reportedly called cytomegalovirus status with high sensitivity and specificity.

This clone occurred once. As yet, its antigen is unknown. CDR1 is SEHNR, CDR2 FQNEAQ, per germline (reference sequence). This CDR3 has 15 amino acids. Trimming pared 1 base from V and 1 base from J, leaving 10 bases between. The study ran its PCR with 60 Vbeta and 13 Jbeta primers. Only in-frame clones appear in the TCRdb table, and some are missing; sequencing was by immunoSEQ multiplex PCR. The repertoire holds about 220,000 clones, with over 70% as singletons. J is TRBJ1-1 and V is TRBV7-9; D may be TRBD1 (5 bases). The sequencing sample was made of PBMCs. The source is a boy aged 2 to 10 in good health and CMV-seronegative. The CDR3 spells CASSLEGVANTEAFF. The CDR3 DNA sequence: TGTGCCAGCAGCTTAGAAGGGGTTGCGAACACTGAAGCTTTCTTT.